The T cell receptor beta chain under discussion was sequenced for a study of shared clonotypes between healthy human individuals (dated by TCRdb to about 2020). Study-level background: The cohort comprised a couple of women and a few men aged 18 to 49 years. Per donor, three plates each were used for CD4 naive and CD4 memory, two for CD8 naive, and one for CD8 memory. To estimate repertoire size and how much clonotype sharing occurs between individuals, the study deeply sequenced the blood TCR repertoires of 5 or 6 healthy adults. To increase sequencing depth and limit assay-specific biases, different laboratories used diverse techniques to prepare libraries and sequence TCR repertoires. Leukapheresis yielded between about 0.94 and 8.9 billion PBMCs per donor. What the authors observed across the whole study: Sampling was restricted to blood, and TCR repertoires in tissue are likely to differ from TCR repertoires in blood. The genetic and exposure-history diversity represented was limited by the small number of donors. When a handful of donors were compared, the shared fraction of clonotypes was about 5.2% for naive CD4, less than 4% for naive CD8, about 2.5% for memory CD4, and less than 0.5% for memory CD8. Incomplete sequencing was indicated by rarefaction of sorted-subset datasets, despite the large sequencing depth. Naive subsets generally had larger estimated clonotype richness than memory subsets. Based on pairwise subsampling, the degree of clonotype sharing among donors was expected to be affected by sequencing depth. Higher generation probabilities were observed for clonotypes shared by all four sorted-subset donors than for non-shared clonotypes.

Healthy HIV-negative adults with no recently reported acute infections or vaccinations were included as donors. Only Caucasian adults living in Nashville, Tennessee, USA were represented among the donors. CD4+ T cells were enriched by magnetic negative selection; naive cells were then positively selected on CD45RA, and the negative fraction formed the memory subset. Blood was obtained by leukapheresis, after which PBMCs were separated by Ficoll-Histopaque density gradient centrifugation and cryopreserved in liquid nitrogen vapor phase. Analytical flow cytometry was used to check the purity and quantity of each magnetically sorted T cell population. Genomic DNA was isolated from every sorted fraction and measured by UV absorbance on a Nanodrop 2000c. Using the deep immunoSEQ assay, TCR CDR3 regions were amplified from genomic DNA by multiplex PCR. For each cell subset, the extracted genomic DNA was distributed evenly across all wells of several immunoSEQ 96-well plates, and each plate served as one replicate. For sorted subsets, approximately 190 ng of genomic DNA, equivalent to some 30,000 T cell genomes, went into each replicate PCR. The purified libraries were quantified using a Qubit 3.0 fluorometer, sized with a Bioanalyzer 2100, and then quantified again using the KAPA Library Quantification kit. Every immunoSEQ 96-well plate was sequenced on a separate single-read 150-cycle Illumina NextSeq 550 flow cell. The authors' pipeline ran thus. Because the immunoSEQ output included only junctional sequences and no quality scores, the filtering could not be the same as the filtering used for full-length reads. Sequences were annotated with PyIR, a Python wrapper for IgBLAST v1.9, using IMGT germline references to assign V/J genes and CDR3. Reads were removed for weak V/J assignments (E-value above 1e-6), missing CDR3, stop codons, out-of-frame junctions, or ambiguous translated residues. A V3J clonotype was defined by an identical inferred V gene, J gene, and CDR3 amino acid sequence. Percentage overlap between repertoires was computed as shared unique clonotypes divided by the size of the smaller repertoire. Repertoire richness was assessed with RTK rarefaction, the Chao1 estimator, and Recon v2.1 estimates of unobserved clonotypes. Generation probabilities were computed with OLGA for all TCRbeta clonotypes obtained by the gDNA method from several donors. Not all clones reach the TCRdb copy of this immuneACCESS table, which keeps in-frame sequences only. Checked studies attribute under half of the gap to unresolved V genes and leave the rest unexplained. V and J calls and clone size are given by that table; D and trimming were obtained from the DNA. The table for this sample lists 2 million to 2.5 million clones; 90% to 96% of them were counted only once. The top ten clones comprise roughly 0.13% of the sample.

Between the V and J ends, shortened by 4 bases and 4 bases respectively, the junction contains 14 bases. The CDR3 numbers 14 residues from cysteine through phenylalanine. The DNA shown is the 42-base CDR3, in frame from base 1. CDR1 SGHRS and CDR2 YFSETQ were looked up in the germline V gene. Concerning this clone itself: Its antigen is currently not known. No base quality information exists; no much larger clone differs at one position.

The source is a man aged 18 to 35 in good health. Here the chain combines TRBV5-1 and TRBJ1-1; no confident D gene assignment can be made. Sequencing input: naive CD4+ T cells sorted from blood. The meaning of the sample's cell subset or site label: CD45RA+ positively selected. The CDR3 has the sequence CASSVLGVGTEAFF. In nucleotide form, the sequence is TGCGCCAGCAGCGTCCTCGGGGTGGGCACTGAAGCTTTCTTT.